This T cell receptor beta chain was recovered during a study of vaccination effects on CD4 cells after COVID-19. The germline gives CDR1 SGHAT, CDR2 FQNNGV. V dropped 4 bases and J dropped 4 bases, with 19 bases sitting between them. The CDR3 covers 16 residues. Profiled with immunoSEQ multiplex PCR; TCRdb holds only in-frame clones, not every one. The data contain roughly 70,000 clones, under 85% of them singletons. In the case of this clone: Its specificity is not known.

Sequencing was preceded by expansion of antigen-specific CD4+ T cells with viral peptide pools in the ViraFEST assay. Following a 10-day culture, CD4+ T cells were purified. The cohort was immunized with two doses of either the BNT162b2 or mRNA-1273 vaccine. This sequence was found in a human donor who received a COVID-19 vaccine. The sample was CD4+ T cells from PBMCs cultured with HCoV-OC43 spike peptides, taken after COVID-19 vaccination. Subset noted: HCoV-OC43 spike overlapping peptide pool stimulation. The gene calls are TRBV11-2 and TRBJ1-2; the D is unclear. CDR3 DNA sequence: TGTGCCAGCAGCTCCCCGTCTACAAGGGAAATCTATGGCTACACCTTC. Protein product: CASSSPSTREIYGYTF.